The entry below describes one T cell receptor beta chain. Libraries were prepared by immunoSEQ multiplex PCR; TCRdb keeps only in-frame clonotypes and omits some of them. The table has some 95,000 clones, 89% seen once. Every patient was affected by relapse after autologous stem cell transplantation, while exposure to brentuximab vedotin was not uniform. Best responses included complete response and partial response; otherwise, the best response was progressive disease. The data derive from a study of PD-1 blockade in classical Hodgkin lymphoma. Trimming left V 4 bases short and J 5 bases short, with 12 bases between. There are 14 residues in the CDR3. Germline-derived CDR1 and CDR2 are MGHRA and YSYEKL.

The chain couples TRBV4-1 to TRBJ2-1, with no clear D. Here the sequenced sample was peripheral blood mononuclear cells (PBMCs), taken before the second cycle of nivolumab. The origin of this receptor is a human donor with classical Hodgkin lymphoma. The CDR3 DNA reads as TGCGCCAGCAGCCTCCCTGCTACCCACAATGAGCAGTTCTTC. This gives the protein CASSLPATHNEQFF.